This passage covers 28 T cell receptor beta chains from one sample sequenced in a study of shared clonotypes between healthy human individuals. Method: immunoSEQ multiplex PCR; TCRdb's copy keeps in-frame clones and lacks some. Here the sample spans over 750,000 clones, 90% to 98% being singletons. It was CD45RO-negative cells, positively selected for CCR7, that made up naive CD8 cells, with terminally differentiated effector memory CD45RA+ cells excluded. The sequencing sample was made of naive CD8+ T cells sorted from blood. Receptor source: a man younger than 45 in good health.

The chain joins TRBV7-9 to TRBJ2-7; 10 bases agree with TRBD2. Trimming at V came to 5 bases and at J to 4 bases, leaving 8 bases not matched to a gene. From germline, CDR1 is SEHNR and CDR2 FQNEAQ (reference sequence). The length of the CDR3 is 15 residues. The DNA for the CDR3 is TGTGCCAGCAGCACCGGACTAGCGGTTCTATACGAGCAGTACTTC. This translates into CASSTGLAVLYEQYF.

This clone has only one observation. The chain joins TRBV30 to TRBJ2-1, with TRBD1 as a possible D gene (6 bases). The V and J ends lost 5 bases and 8 bases respectively, with 10 bases between them. In germline, CDR1 is GTSNPN, CDR2 SVGIG (reference sequence). CDR3 length equals 11 residues. CDR3 residues: CAWGTWDEQFF. CDR3 in DNA: TGTGCCTGGGGGACATGGGATGAGCAGTTCTTC.

The gene calls are TRBV7-9 and TRBJ2-1; 7 bases agree with TRBD2. Losses at the gene ends were 8 bases for V and 8 bases for J; bases not matched to a gene: 9. Per germline, CDR1 SEHNR and CDR2 FQNEAQ (reference sequence). The CDR3 has 13 residues. CDR3: CASAGELSDEQFF. CDR3 nucleotide sequence: TGTGCCAGCGCGGGGGAGTTATCGGATGAGCAGTTCTTC.

The genes are TRBV7-9 and TRBJ2-7; TRBD1 matches at 10 bases. Germline V lookup: CDR1 SEHNR, CDR2 FQNEAQ (reference sequence). With 9 bases clipped from V and 5 bases from J, the junction kept 10 bases outside the gene matches. There are 14 residues in the CDR3. The CDR3 spells CASVSRDRGNEQYF. The DNA for the CDR3 is TGTGCCAGTGTAAGCCGGGACAGGGGCAACGAGCAGTACTTC.

V usage is TRBV6-1 and J usage is TRBJ2-3; perhaps TRBD1 as D (5 bases). Deletions cut 3 bases from V and 2 bases from J, with 15 bases between. Germline values: CDR1 MNHNS, CDR2 SASEGT. This CDR3 is built from 16 residues. In DNA form, the CDR3 reads TGTGCCAGCAGTGAGTTTAAGGTCAGGGCCACAGATACGCAGTATTTT. It codes for CASSEFKVRATDTQYF.

The genes are TRBV5-5 and TRBJ1-2; maybe TRBD1 (5 bases). Germline values: CDR1 SGHKS, CDR2 YYEKEE (reference sequence). V dropped 4 bases and J dropped 8 bases, with 15 bases sitting between them. The CDR3 runs 13 residues. CDR3 DNA sequence: TGTGCCAGCAGCGGCTCCTGGGGGGAAGGCTACACCTTC. Its protein product is CASSGSWGEGYTF.

The table lists this clone with a count of one. The J gene is TRBJ2-7, the V gene TRBV5-4; D is undetermined. The CDR3 runs 14 residues. Trimming removed 1 base from V and 2 bases from J, with 10 bases in between. CDR1 is SGHNT, CDR2 YYREEE, per germline (reference sequence). In DNA, the CDR3 is TGTGCCAGCAGCTTGATGGGCGGAGCCTACGAGCAGTACTTC. It translates to CASSLMGGAYEQYF.

This chain links TRBV28 with TRBJ2-1; TRBD2 matches 9 bases. After removal of 2 bases from V and 1 base from J, the junction contained 3 bases not matched to a gene. CDR1 MDHEN and CDR2 SYDVKM come from the germline V gene. The CDR3 is 16 amino acids. The CDR3 DNA sequence: TGTGCCAGCAGTTTAGCGGGAGGGCTTTCCTACAATGAGCAGTTCTTC. This sequence encodes CASSLAGGLSYNEQFF.

For this clone: The same CDR3 is also encoded by other DNA sequences in this sample. This chain uses TRBV28 with TRBJ2-7, with no clear D. CDR1 is MDHEN and CDR2 is SYDVKM in the germline V gene. V lost 4 bases to trimming and J lost 4 bases, with 5 bases between them. There are 11 residues in the CDR3. This CDR3 reads CASSYNYEQYF. The DNA for the CDR3 is TGTGCCAGCAGTTACAATTACGAGCAGTACTTC. The entire variable domain, with the rest obtained from reference TRBV28 and TRBJ2-7, is as follows: DVKVTQSSRYLVKRTGEKVFLECVQDMDHENMFWYRQDPGLGLRLIYFSYDVKMKEKGDIPEGYSVSREKKERFSLILESASTNQTSMYLCASSYNYEQYFGPGTRLTVT.

This clone was counted a single time. The chain links TRBV5-8 to TRBJ2-7; D not certain. Trimming took 2 bases from V and 5 from J, leaving 23 bases between them. The CDR3 is 17 residues long. Germline CDR1 reads SGHTS; CDR2 reads YDEGEE. CDR3 in DNA: TGTGCCAGCAGCTTCTACCAGGACGCGTCTCCATACGACGAGCAGTACTTC. It codes for CASSFYQDASPYDEQYF.

This clone appeared a few times. This chain links TRBV4-3 with TRBJ2-2, with 7 bases identical to TRBD1. V was pared by 3 bases and J by 5 bases, with 9 bases of the junction left unmatched. The CDR3 length is 16 residues. Per the germline V gene, CDR1 is LGHNA and CDR2 is YSLEER. CDR3 in DNA: TGCGCCAGCAGCCAGCACCCGGGACAGATGACCGGGGAGCTGTTTTTT. Its protein is CASSQHPGQMTGELFF.

The count of this clone is one. V gene TRBV18 combines with J gene TRBJ2-2; D gene ambiguous. CDR3 size: 14 residues. Germline V gene lookup returns CDR1 KGHSH and CDR2 LQKENI. Trimming took off 0 bases at V and 6 bases at J, with 8 bases between the two ends. The CDR3 DNA sequence: TGTGCCAGCTCACCACCGGTCTGGTCCGGGGAGCTGTTTTTT. Translated: CASSPPVWSGELFF.

V and J are TRBV5-1 and TRBJ2-3, with D possibly TRBD1 on 5 matching bases. The CDR3 has 14 residues. V was cut by 6 bases and J by 6 bases, with 17 bases left in between. Per germline, CDR1 SGHRS and CDR2 YFSETQ. In DNA form, the CDR3 reads TGCGCCAGCATTGGGCAGGGCCTTTTGGATACGCAGTATTTT. Its translation is CASIGQGLLDTQYF.

The chain links TRBV7-9 to TRBJ2-7; the D gene is possibly TRBD2 (6 bases). The CDR3 extends over 14 amino acids. The V end lost 2 bases, the J end lost 0 bases, and 8 bases lay between the germline ends. Germline-derived CDR1 and CDR2 are SEHNR and FQNEAQ (reference sequence). Here the CDR3 DNA reads TGTGCCAGCAGCTTAAAACTAGCCTCCTACGAGCAGTACTTC. Protein product: CASSLKLASYEQYF.

V usage is TRBV5-4 and J usage is TRBJ2-2; TRBD1 aligns across 9 bases. V was pared by 5 bases and J by 2 bases, with 4 bases of the junction left unmatched. The length of the CDR3 is 15 residues. Looked up from germline, CDR1 is SGHNT and CDR2 is YYREEE (reference sequence). The CDR3 nucleotides are TGTGCCAGCAGACCGACAGGGGGAAACACCGGGGAGCTGTTTTTT. Translation: CASRPTGGNTGELFF. Looking up the rest from reference TRBV5-4 and TRBJ2-2 gives the full variable domain: ETGVTQSPTHLIKTRGQQVTLRCSSQSGHNTVSWYQQALGQGPQFIFQYYREEENGRGNFPPRFSGLQFPNYSSELNVNALELDDSALYLCASRPTGGNTGELFFGEGSRLTVL.

The rearrangement uses TRBV5-4 and TRBJ2-5; TRBD2 matches 7 bases. Germline CDR1 reads SGHNT; CDR2 reads YYREEE (reference sequence). This CDR3 is built from 17 residues. V gave up 1 base and J gave up 1 base; unmatched junction bases: 10. Here the CDR3 reads CASSLLSGGGLQETQYF. The CDR3 DNA reads as TGTGCCAGCAGCTTGTTGTCGGGAGGCGGTCTCCAAGAGACCCAGTACTTC.

This chain links TRBV7-8 with TRBJ2-1, with D perhaps TRBD2 (6 bases). V shed 5 bases and J shed 5 bases, with 22 bases lying between them. This CDR3 has 17 residues. Germline V gene sequence: CDR1 SGHVS, CDR2 FQNEAQ. The CDR3 bases are TGTGCCAGCAGCCCCTCCTTCGGGACTCCCCCGAACAATGAGCAGTTCTTC. Its translation: CASSPSFGTPPNNEQFF.

The table lists this clone with a count of one. V is TRBV27 and J is TRBJ1-1; 8 nucleotides match TRBD1. The CDR3 loop spans 14 amino acids. J was trimmed by 5 bases and V by 5 bases; bases with no gene match: 7. Germline V gives CDR1 MNHEY, CDR2 SMNVEV (reference sequence). The CDR3 loop reads CASSPGGSGTEAFF. CDR3 DNA sequence: TGTGCCAGCAGTCCAGGGGGCTCGGGGACTGAAGCTTTCTTT.

For the CDR3, the DNA is TGCGCCAGCAGCCAAGTAGGGAATGAGCAGTTCTTC. Amino acid sequence: CASSQVGNEQFF. The chain joins TRBV4-1 to TRBJ2-1; no definite D call. Between the trimmed V and J ends, which lost 1 base and 7 bases, there was a span of 5 bases. Germline V gene data show CDR1 as MGHRA and CDR2 as YSYEKL. The CDR3 totals 12 residues.

The chain uses TRBV15 and TRBJ1-1, with D unresolved. Trimming took off 7 bases at V and 4 bases at J, with 19 bases between the two ends. CDR1 is LNHNV, CDR2 YYDKDF, per germline (reference sequence). This CDR3 comprises 15 residues. The chain's CDR3 is CATTIRGGSGTEAFF. The CDR3 DNA reads as TGTGCCACCACCATAAGAGGAGGTTCGGGCACTGAAGCTTTCTTT.

J is TRBJ1-1 and V is TRBV5-1; D ambiguous. The V and J ends lost 2 bases and 8 bases respectively, with 13 bases between them. Germline CDR1 reads SGHRS; CDR2 reads YFSETQ. The CDR3 covers 13 residues. CDR3 coding DNA: TGCGCCAGCAGCTTAGAATCCGGAGTGGAAGCTTTCTTT. This codes for CASSLESGVEAFF. Complete variable domain (other parts from reference TRBV5-1 and TRBJ1-1): KAGVTQTPRYLIKTRGQQVTLSCSPISGHRSVSWYQQTPGQGLQFLFEYFSETQRNKGNFPGRFSGRQFSNSRSEMNVSTLELGDSALYLCASSLESGVEAFFGQGTRLTVV.

The chain links TRBV28 to TRBJ1-1; 10 bases are a match to TRBD1. V was pared by 8 bases and J by 1 base, with 10 bases of the junction left unmatched. The CDR3 loop spans 16 amino acids. CDR1 and CDR2 (germline): MDHEN, SYDVKM. The CDR3 nucleotides read TGTGCCAGCCAGCCGGGACAGGGGTTTAGGAACACTGAAGCTTTCTTT. This sequence encodes CASQPGQGFRNTEAFF.

This chain connects TRBV6-5 to TRBJ2-2, with 9 bases aligning to TRBD2. The CDR3 length is 14 residues. V shed 8 bases and J 3 bases; nucleotides not matched to a gene: 4. Germline CDR1 is MNHEY and CDR2 is SVGAGI. The CDR3 region is CASGLAGYTGELFF. DNA of the CDR3: TGTGCCAGCGGGCTAGCGGGATACACCGGGGAGCTGTTTTTT.

The chain couples TRBV5-8 to TRBJ2-3; D is unclear. In germline, CDR1 is SGHTS, CDR2 YDEGEE. The CDR3 contains 13 residues. The V gene lost 0 bases and the J gene lost 3 bases, with 5 bases spanning the gap. CDR3 coding DNA: TGTGCCAGCAGCTTGGTTACGACAGATACGCAGTATTTT. Protein sequence: CASSLVTTDTQYF. Looking up the rest from reference TRBV5-8 and TRBJ2-3 gives the full variable domain: EAGVTQSPTHLIKTRGQQATLRCSPISGHTSVYWYQQALGLGLQFLLWYDEGEERNRGNFPPRFSGRQFPNYSSELNVNALELEDSALYLCASSLVTTDTQYFGPGTRLTVL.

This clone was detected only once. The chain carries TRBV10-3 and TRBJ2-7, with 9 bases identical to TRBD2. V trimming: 11 bases; J trimming: 4 bases; junction bases outside the gene matches: 12. This CDR3 spans 14 amino acids. The germline CDR1 and CDR2 sequences are ENHRY and SYGVKD. In DNA form, the CDR3 reads TGTGCCGCGTCTGGGGGCGGGAGGGGGTACGAGCAGTACTTC. Its protein product is CAASGGGRGYEQYF.

The V and J genes are TRBV30 and TRBJ2-7; no reliable D call. Germline lookup yields CDR1 GTSNPN and CDR2 SVGIG (reference sequence). Trimming took off 4 bases at V and 2 bases at J, with 9 bases between the two ends. The CDR3 spans 12 residues. In nucleotides, the CDR3 is TGTGCCTGGATACAGAACCCCTACGAGCAGTACTTC. It codes for CAWIQNPYEQYF.

The J gene is TRBJ2-5, the V gene TRBV9, with no clear D. V dropped 2 bases and J dropped 5 bases, with 10 bases sitting between them. Germline assignment: CDR1 SGDLS and CDR2 YYNGEE. CDR3 size: 13 residues. CDR3 protein: CASSVGGDETQYF. Here the CDR3 DNA reads TGTGCCAGCAGCGTCGGCGGAGATGAGACCCAGTACTTC.

The chain carries TRBV18 and TRBJ1-1, with D unclear. Trimming took 8 bases from V and 4 from J, leaving 14 bases between them. Germline V gives CDR1 KGHSH, CDR2 LQKENI. This CDR3 has 13 residues. In nucleotides, the CDR3 is TGTGCCAGCGACCTGGGTACAGTCACTGAAGCTTTCTTT. This translates into CASDLGTVTEAFF.